This TCR beta chain was obtained from a study of response to subunit inactivated influenza vaccine. Broader study findings: With each seasonal influenza vaccination, the authors suggested, few new T cells are recruited.

TCRdb used MiXCR to reprocess the RT-PCR reads, holding one entry per CDR3 protein. The repertoire has some 600,000 distinct CDR3 sequences, 11% to 15% of them found once; the top ten carry approximately 7.6%. For this clonotype: Its specificity is unknown.

Trimming cost V 8 bases and J 2 bases; bases outside gene matches: 14. The CDR3 is 16 residues long. Germline values: CDR1 DFQATT, CDR2 SNEGSKA (reference sequence). The sequenced sample was PBMCs from blood, obtained approximately 15 days before vaccination. This chain joins TRBV20-1 and TRBJ2-7; 11 bases match TRBD2. The sequence came from a man aged 50 or older who received an inactivated influenza vaccine. CDR3 coding DNA: TGCAGTCCTTACCCGTGGACTAGCGGGCCAACCTACGAGCAGTACTTC. Translation gives CSPYPWTSGPTYEQYF.